These T cell receptor beta chains were read from a single sample in a study of sequential checkpoint blockade in melanoma. Using immunoSEQ multiplex PCR, the repertoire was profiled, and TCRdb retains in-frame clones only, with some absent. The sample includes 21,000 or so clones, more than 80% of them seen just once. The material was CD8+ T cells sorted from blood (inferred from file names), obtained from a patient given nivolumab and ipilimumab in sequence. These receptors came from a human donor with melanoma. Each CDR3 is given with its conserved first and last residue. Fields, in order: V gene, J gene, D gene, clone size, CDR3 DNA, CDR3 protein. The D gene is left open where the match is weak. Clone size is shown for a subset of rows, as once, few, many or a class of expanded clone.

TRBV6-6	TRBJ2-1	.	.	TGTGCCAGCATTACACCCAGGTCTCGTGAGCAGTTCTTC	CASITPRSREQFF
TRBV13	TRBJ2-1	.	.	TGTGCCAGCAGCCGCCCCCTTAGCGATGAGCAGTTCTTC	CASSRPLSDEQFF
TRBV7-9	TRBJ1-2	.	once	TGTGCCAGCAGCCCGTCGTTGGGAGGCTATGGCTACACCTTC	CASSPSLGGYGYTF
TRBV28	TRBJ1-1	TRBD1	.	TGTGCCAGCAGTTTCAAGGACAGGGAAGCTGTAACTGAAGCTTTCTTT	CASSFKDREAVTEAFF
TRBV19	TRBJ1-1	.	.	TGTGCCAGTAGTATGGGGGGTAGGAGCACTGAAGCTTTCTTT	CASSMGGRSTEAFF
TRBV30	TRBJ2-7	TRBD1	.	TGTGCCTGGAAGACAGGGGCCGTCTACGAGCAGTACTTC	CAWKTGAVYEQYF
TRBV1	TRBJ2-4	.	.	TGCACCAATAGACGTTGGCGGAAAAACATTCAGTACTTC	CTNRRWRKNIQYF
TRBV27	TRBJ2-7	.	.	TGTGCCAGCAATTTGTTTCGGGGCTACGAGCAGTACTTC	CASNLFRGYEQYF
TRBV30	TRBJ2-7	.	once	TGTGCCTGGAGTGACCAGGGGGGCGGCGAGCAGTACTTC	CAWSDQGGGEQYF
TRBV7-6	TRBJ2-7	.	.	TGTGCCAGCAGTCGGGGGGCAGCCTACGAGCAGTACTTC	CASSRGAAYEQYF
TRBV27	TRBJ2-1	TRBD2	once	TGTGCCAGCAGTACATGGGGGGGGGAGGAGCAGTTCTTC	CASSTWGGEEQFF
TRBV27	TRBJ2-7	.	.	TGTGCCAGCAGCCTCACCCGGGACTTCTCCTACGAGCAGTACTTC	CASSLTRDFSYEQYF
TRBV4-1	TRBJ2-7	.	.	TGCGCCAGCAGCCTTGCCCAGTCGTTCTACGAGCAGTACTTC	CASSLAQSFYEQYF
TRBV27	TRBJ2-7	TRBD2	.	TGTGCCAGCAGTTTAGAGCCTAGCGGGAGCTACGAGCAGTACTTC	CASSLEPSGSYEQYF
TRBV10-2	TRBJ2-2	.	.	TGCGCCAGCGGAGACAGGTTCAACACCGGGGAGCTGTTTTTT	CASGDRFNTGELFF
TRBV15	TRBJ1-4	TRBD1	few	TGTGCCACCAGCAGACAGGGACAGAGTGCAACTAATGAAAAACTGTTTTTT	CATSRQGQSATNEKLFF
TRBV12-5	TRBJ1-2	.	.	TGTGCTAGTGGTTTGGACAGCTATGGCTACACCTTC	CASGLDSYGYTF
TRBV13	TRBJ1-2	.	.	TGTGCCAGCAGCTCGCTAGGTAGGGAGAACTATGGCTACACCTTC	CASSSLGRENYGYTF
TRBV28	TRBJ2-5	TRBD1	once	TGTGCCAGCAGTTCCAGGGGGCGCATAGAGACCCAGTACTTC	CASSSRGRIETQYF
TRBV6-1	TRBJ2-7	.	few	TGTGCCAGCAGTGAACTTATAGGGGACAAAGACTACGAGCAGTACTTC	CASSELIGDKDYEQYF
TRBV9	TRBJ2-2	.	.	TGTGCCAGCAGCGAAATCCATTGGCACACCGGGGAGCTGTTTTTT	CASSEIHWHTGELFF
TRBV30	TRBJ1-1	.	.	TGTGCCTGGACCCCCGGGAGAAACACTGAAGCTTTCTTT	CAWTPGRNTEAFF
TRBV6-1	TRBJ2-6	TRBD1	.	TGTGCCAGCAGGGACAGGGTCTGGGGGGCCAACGTCCTGACTTTC	CASRDRVWGANVLTF
TRBV28	TRBJ2-6	.	few	TGTGCCAGCAGTTTATGGCCCCCTAACAGTGGGGCCGGCTCTGGGGCCAACGTCCTGACTTTC	CASSLWPPNSGAGSGANVLTF
TRBV6-1	TRBJ2-7	TRBD1	few	TGTGCCAGCATCGCCGGACAGGGACGGGAGCAGTACTTC	CASIAGQGREQYF
TRBV7-8	TRBJ2-7	TRBD2	.	TGTGCCAGCACCCCGCTAGCGGGTTCTCCCGAGCAGTACTTC	CASTPLAGSPEQYF
TRBV10-3	TRBJ2-5	.	.	TGTGCCATCAGTGAGATGCGCCAAGAGACCCAGTACTTC	CAISEMRQETQYF
TRBV10-3	TRBJ2-7	.	.	TGTGCCATCAGTGAGGCCCAAAACGGGTCGCCACCTTACGAGCAGTACTTC	CAISEAQNGSPPYEQYF
TRBV11-2	TRBJ1-5	.	.	TGTGCCAGCAGCTTAGACGGCGGGGATCAGCCCCAGCATTTT	CASSLDGGDQPQHF
TRBV28	TRBJ1-5	.	.	TGTGCCAGCAGTTTAGGGCCCTTTAGCAATCAGCCCCAGCATTTT	CASSLGPFSNQPQHF
TRBV10-3	TRBJ2-7	TRBD2	.	TGTGCCATCAGTGAGACCCTTCCGACTAGCGCCGACTACGAGCAGTACTTC	CAISETLPTSADYEQYF
TRBV5-1	TRBJ1-1	.	.	TGCGCCAGCAGCCCGGGGAGGCGGAACACTGAAGCTTTCTTT	CASSPGRRNTEAFF
TRBV5-6	TRBJ1-2	.	.	TGTGCCAGCAGCGAGGGGGATTACGGCTACACCTTC	CASSEGDYGYTF
TRBV4-1	TRBJ2-5	TRBD1	.	TGCGCCAGCAGCCTTACAGGGGGGCGAGAGACCCAGTACTTC	CASSLTGGRETQYF
TRBV28	TRBJ1-1	.	.	TGTGCCAGAGGACAGCCTGAAGCTTTCTTT	CARGQPEAFF
TRBV7-2	TRBJ2-1	.	.	TGTGCCAGCGGCGACAGAGATACTCAATTCTGGAATGAGCAGTTCTTC	CASGDRDTQFWNEQFF
TRBV7-9	TRBJ2-7	TRBD2	.	TGTGCCAGCAGCTACTGGACTGCCGGGACTAGTCAATACGAGCAGTACTTC	CASSYWTAGTSQYEQYF
TRBV27	TRBJ1-2	TRBD1	.	TGTGCCAGCAGTTGGACAGGGTCCTATGGCTACACCTTC	CASSWTGSYGYTF
TRBV7-8	TRBJ2-1	TRBD1	medium-sized	TGTGCCAGCAGCTTTGAGGGACAGGCGGATTCCTACAATGAGCAGTTCTTC	CASSFEGQADSYNEQFF
TRBV5-6	TRBJ1-2	.	.	TGTGCCAGCAGACTGCCAGGGGACTATGGCTACACCTTC	CASRLPGDYGYTF
TRBV6-5	TRBJ1-2	TRBD1	.	TGTGCCAGCAGACCCTGGACAGGGGGCTACTATGGCTACACCTTC	CASRPWTGGYYGYTF
TRBV23-1	TRBJ1-1	.	.	TGCGCCAGCAGTCAATCTGGGGCGAGCACTGAAGCTTTCTTT	CASSQSGASTEAFF
TRBV29-1	TRBJ1-2	.	.	TGCAGCGCCCTTGACGGGACTCGCGAGTATGGCTACACCTTC	CSALDGTREYGYTF
TRBV27	TRBJ2-7	.	.	TGTGCCAGCAGTTTAACATCTTCCTACGAGCAGTACTTC	CASSLTSSYEQYF
TRBV6-4	TRBJ2-2	.	few	TGTGCCAGCAGTGTGTCGGCAGGTGACACCGGGGAGCTGTTTTTT	CASSVSAGDTGELFF
TRBV18	TRBJ2-2	.	few	TGTGCCAGCCAGCGGGCAGGGTCGAACACCGGGGAGCTGTTTTTT	CASQRAGSNTGELFF
TRBV11-2	TRBJ2-1	TRBD1	.	TGTGCCAGCAGCTCGTCCGGGACAGGGGGCAATGAGCAGTTCTTC	CASSSSGTGGNEQFF
TRBV7-8	TRBJ2-1	TRBD2	.	TGTGCCAGCAGCCCTGGACTAGCGGGAGGGAGCTCCTACAATGAGCAGTTCTTC	CASSPGLAGGSSYNEQFF
TRBV5-5	TRBJ2-3	.	few	TGTGCCAGCAGCTTTTGGGGGGTGGGAGATACGCAGTATTTT	CASSFWGVGDTQYF
TRBV5-1	TRBJ2-3	.	once	TGCGCCAGCAGCCTGGGGGGAGGAGGGAGCACAGATACGCAGTATTTT	CASSLGGGGSTDTQYF
TRBV6-1	TRBJ1-2	.	.	TGTGCCAGCAGTGAAGACAGCAACTATGGCTACACCTTC	CASSEDSNYGYTF
TRBV19	TRBJ2-4	.	.	TGTGCCAGTAGTAGAAAACTCGAGGGCCGGGCCAAAAACATTCAGTACTTC	CASSRKLEGRAKNIQYF
TRBV4-3	TRBJ1-2	.	.	TGCGCCAGCAGCCAAGATCTGCACAGGACGGGTGGCTACACCTTC	CASSQDLHRTGGYTF
TRBV16	TRBJ2-5	.	.	TGTGCCAGCAGCCAATGGGACAACCAAGAGACCCAGTACTTC	CASSQWDNQETQYF
TRBV7-8	TRBJ2-3	TRBD1	.	TGTGCCAGCAGCTTGGGAGACAGGGCAGATACGCAGTATTTT	CASSLGDRADTQYF
TRBV5-6	TRBJ2-5	TRBD1	.	TGTGCCAGCAGCGCAGACTTCCCAGGGGGACAAGAGACCCAGTACTTC	CASSADFPGGQETQYF
TRBV4-3	TRBJ1-5	.	.	TGCGCCAGCAGCCAAGCCTGGGGGGTCAATCAGCCCCAGCATTTT	CASSQAWGVNQPQHF